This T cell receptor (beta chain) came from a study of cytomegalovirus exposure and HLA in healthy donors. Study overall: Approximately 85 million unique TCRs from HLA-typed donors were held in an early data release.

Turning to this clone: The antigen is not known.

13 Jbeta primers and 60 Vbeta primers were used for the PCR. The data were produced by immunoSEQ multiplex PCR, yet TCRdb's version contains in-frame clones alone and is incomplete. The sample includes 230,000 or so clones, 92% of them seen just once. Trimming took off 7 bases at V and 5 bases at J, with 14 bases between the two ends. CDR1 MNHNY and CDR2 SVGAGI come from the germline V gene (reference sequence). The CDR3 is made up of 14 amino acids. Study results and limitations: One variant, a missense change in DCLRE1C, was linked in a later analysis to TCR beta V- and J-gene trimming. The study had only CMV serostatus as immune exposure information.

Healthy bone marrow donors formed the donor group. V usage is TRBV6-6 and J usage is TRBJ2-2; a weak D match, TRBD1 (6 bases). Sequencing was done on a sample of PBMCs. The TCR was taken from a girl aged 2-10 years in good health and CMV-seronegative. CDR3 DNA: TGTGCCAGCATACTTCAACAGGGAACCGGGGAGCTGTTTTTT. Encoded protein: CASILQQGTGELFF.